These T cell receptor beta chains were read from a single sample in a study of early T cells in non-severe SARS-CoV-2 infection. TCRdb independently ran MiXCR on the 5' RACE reads; one entry per CDR3 protein. The sample includes over 55,000 distinct CDR3 sequences, under 15% seen only once; the top ten take around 2.8%. The sample in question was whole blood, obtained at baseline. The receptors come from an adult who was a healthcare worker with PCR-confirmed SARS-CoV-2 infection or an uninfected control (not recorded which). CDR3s include the opening cysteine and the closing phenylalanine or tryptophan. Fields, in order: V gene, D gene, J gene, clone size, CDR3 DNA, CDR3 protein. A D gene is named only where the DNA matches it firmly. Clone size, where shown, is once, few, many, or a class for clones that have expanded.

V: TRBV7-2; D: TRBD1; J: TRBJ2-2; size: NA; DNA: TGTGCCAGCAGCTTAGGGGACAGGCCCCCCGGGGAGCTGTTTTTT; CDR3: CASSLGDRPPGELFF
V: TRBV12-3/TRBV12-4; D: TRBD1; J: TRBJ2-2; size: few; DNA: TGTGCCAGCTGCCCCGGGACAGGATGCCGGGAGCTGTTTTTT; CDR3: CASCPGTGCRELFF
V: TRBV18; D: TRBD1; J: TRBJ2-7; size: NA; DNA: TGTGCCAGCTCCCCAGGACAGGCATTGTCCTACGAGCAGTACTTC; CDR3: CASSPGQALSYEQYF
V: TRBV12-3/TRBV12-4; D: TRBD2; J: TRBJ2-5; size: NA; DNA: TGTGCCAGCAGTTTAGGGCTAGCGGGGGTACAAGGGACCCAGTACTTC; CDR3: CASSLGLAGVQGTQYF
V: TRBV12-3/TRBV12-4; D: NA; J: TRBJ2-4; size: few; DNA: TGTGCCAGCACTGCCAAAATACTAGCCAAAAACATTCAGTACTTC; CDR3: CASTAKILAKNIQYF
V: TRBV6-2/TRBV6-3; D: NA; J: TRBJ2-2; size: NA; DNA: TGTGCCAGTGGGGACGGGGAGCTGTTTTTT; CDR3: CASGDGELFF
V: TRBV4-1; D: NA; J: TRBJ2-7; size: many; DNA: TGCGCCAGCAGCCAGACAGAACTTCTTTCCTACGAGCAGTACTTC; CDR3: CASSQTELLSYEQYF
V: TRBV20-1; D: NA; J: TRBJ1-1; size: NA; DNA: TGCAGTGCCCACCCACCGGTTAACACTGAAGCTTTCTTT; CDR3: CSAHPPVNTEAFF
V: TRBV5-6; D: NA; J: TRBJ2-6; size: many; DNA: TGTGCCAGCAGCTTGGTCGGGATCACGGCCAACGTCCTGACTTTC; CDR3: CASSLVGITANVLTF
V: TRBV7-8; D: NA; J: TRBJ1-5; size: few; DNA: TGTGCCAGCAGCTTGTGGGGGATTCAGCCCCAGCATTTT; CDR3: CASSLWGIQPQHF
V: TRBV11-2; D: NA; J: TRBJ2-2; size: NA; DNA: TGTGCCAGCTCGGGAGACTATAATTCCGGGGAGCTGTTTTTT; CDR3: CASSGDYNSGELFF
V: TRBV27; D: NA; J: TRBJ2-3; size: NA; DNA: TGTGCCAGCAGTTCTTTACAGAGCACAGATACGCAGTATTTT; CDR3: CASSSLQSTDTQYF
V: TRBV13; D: NA; J: TRBJ2-3; size: few; DNA: TGTGCCAGCAGCTTAGGCTACACAGATACGCAGTATTTT; CDR3: CASSLGYTDTQYF
V: TRBV5-1; D: NA; J: TRBJ1-3; size: NA; DNA: TGCGCCAGCAGCCCCGGAAGCAACTCTGGAAACACCATATATTTT; CDR3: CASSPGSNSGNTIYF
V: TRBV6-5; D: TRBD1; J: TRBJ1-2; size: many; DNA: TGTGCCAGCAGGATAGGGGGCAACTATGGCTACACCTTC; CDR3: CASRIGGNYGYTF
V: TRBV7-2; D: TRBD1; J: TRBJ2-3; size: many; DNA: TGTGCCAGCAGCTTGACAGGGAAGGGGTGGACAGATACGCAGTATTTT; CDR3: CASSLTGKGWTDTQYF
V: TRBV20-1; D: TRBD2; J: TRBJ2-4; size: many; DNA: TGCAGTGCTAGAGGGACTAGCGGGGGGCACATTCAGTACTTC; CDR3: CSARGTSGGHIQYF
V: TRBV12-3/TRBV12-4; D: NA; J: TRBJ2-1; size: many; DNA: TGTGCCAGCAGTTTAGTGTTAAACAATGAGCAGTTCTTC; CDR3: CASSLVLNNEQFF
V: TRBV20-1; D: NA; J: TRBJ2-7; size: many; DNA: TGCAGTGCTAGAGACCCCTACACGGGGGCCTACGAGCAGTACTTC; CDR3: CSARDPYTGAYEQYF
V: TRBV5-8; D: TRBD1; J: TRBJ2-1; size: many; DNA: TGTGCCAGCAGAACCCGAGACAGGGTGATCTACAATGAGCAGTTCTTC; CDR3: CASRTRDRVIYNEQFF
V: TRBV2; D: NA; J: TRBJ1-1; size: many; DNA: TGTGCCAGCAGTTATAGGGGTGTTGGAAAGAACACTGAAGCTTTCTTT; CDR3: CASSYRGVGKNTEAFF
V: TRBV7-3; D: TRBD1; J: TRBJ2-3; size: few; DNA: TGTGCCAGCAGCTTAATGGGACAGGAGACAGATACGCAGTATTTT; CDR3: CASSLMGQETDTQYF
V: TRBV7-9; D: TRBD1; J: TRBJ1-4; size: many; DNA: TGTGCCAGCAGCTCGGGACAGGGGAATGAAAAACTGTTTTTT; CDR3: CASSSGQGNEKLFF
V: TRBV9; D: NA; J: TRBJ1-4; size: NA; DNA: TGTGCCAGTGCCCGGGACCCCGCAACTAATGAAAAACTGTTTTTT; CDR3: CASARDPATNEKLFF
V: TRBV2; D: NA; J: TRBJ1-5; size: few; DNA: TGTGCCAGCAGTGAGCTGGGGGGCAATCAGCCCCAGCATTTT; CDR3: CASSELGGNQPQHF
V: TRBV5-5; D: NA; J: TRBJ2-1; size: NA; DNA: TGTGCCAGCAGCTTGGAGGTCTACACCTCCTACAATGAGCAGTTCTTC; CDR3: CASSLEVYTSYNEQFF
V: TRBV6-5; D: NA; J: TRBJ1-1; size: NA; DNA: TGTGCCAGCAGTTACATAGGAGTGAACACTGAAGCTTTCTTT; CDR3: CASSYIGVNTEAFF
V: TRBV20-1; D: NA; J: TRBJ2-7; size: NA; DNA: TGCAGTGCTACCGCCCCGACCTACGAGCAGTACTTC; CDR3: CSATAPTYEQYF
V: TRBV2; D: NA; J: TRBJ2-7; size: few; DNA: TGTGCCAGCAGTGACCCCAATTCCTACGAGCAGTACTTC; CDR3: CASSDPNSYEQYF
V: TRBV28; D: NA; J: TRBJ1-1; size: NA; DNA: TGTGCCAGCAGTTCGGCACAGGGAAGGACTGAAGCTTTCTTT; CDR3: CASSSAQGRTEAFF
V: TRBV4-1; D: NA; J: TRBJ2-7; size: NA; DNA: TGCGCCAGCAGCCAAGAGGGGTCAGGGTTCTACGAGCAGTACTTC; CDR3: CASSQEGSGFYEQYF
V: TRBV20-1; D: TRBD1; J: TRBJ2-1; size: NA; DNA: TGCAGTGCTAGGAGACAGGGGGCCATCAATGAGCAGTTCTTC; CDR3: CSARRQGAINEQFF
V: TRBV24-1; D: NA; J: TRBJ1-1; size: NA; DNA: TGTGCCACCAGTGACTCACACAGGGTTGGGACTGAAGCTTTCTTT; CDR3: CATSDSHRVGTEAFF
V: TRBV18; D: NA; J: TRBJ1-1; size: NA; DNA: TGTGCCAGCTCACCCCACGCGGAGATGAACACTGAAGCTTTCTTT; CDR3: CASSPHAEMNTEAFF
V: TRBV20-1; D: NA; J: TRBJ1-6; size: NA; DNA: TGCAGTGCTAGAGATGGGTCCCTTAATTCACCCCTCCACTTT; CDR3: CSARDGSLNSPLHF
V: TRBV6-5; D: NA; J: TRBJ2-3; size: NA; DNA: TGTGCCAGCAACCAGGGGTCACACACAAATACGCAGTATTTT; CDR3: CASNQGSHTNTQYF
V: TRBV10-3; D: NA; J: TRBJ2-7; size: few; DNA: TGTGCCATCGCCGGGACGGACCCCTACGAGCAGTACTTC; CDR3: CAIAGTDPYEQYF
V: TRBV12-3/TRBV12-4; D: NA; J: TRBJ1-1; size: NA; DNA: TGTGCCAGCAGTTGGGAGGCGAACACTGAAGCTTTCTTT; CDR3: CASSWEANTEAFF
V: TRBV27; D: NA; J: TRBJ2-3; size: NA; DNA: TGTGCCAGCCTTGATGAGGGGCGAAGTGGCACAGATACGCAGTATTTT; CDR3: CASLDEGRSGTDTQYF
V: TRBV15; D: NA; J: TRBJ1-1; size: few; DNA: TGTGCCACCAGCAGAGTCATCATGGCGAACACTGAAGCTTTCTTT; CDR3: CATSRVIMANTEAFF
V: TRBV7-9; D: NA; J: TRBJ2-2; size: NA; DNA: TGTGCCAGCAGCCCTAGGATATCCCCTTCGGACACCGGGGAGCTGTTTTTT; CDR3: CASSPRISPSDTGELFF
V: TRBV28; D: TRBD2; J: TRBJ2-1; size: few; DNA: TGTGCCAGCAGTTTCCCGGGACTAGCGGGGGTTTACAATGAGCAGTTCTTC; CDR3: CASSFPGLAGVYNEQFF
V: TRBV7-6; D: TRBD1; J: TRBJ2-2; size: many; DNA: TGTGCCAGCAGCTTAGCGCGACAGGGGGTCGGTGAGCTGTTTTTT; CDR3: CASSLARQGVGELFF
V: TRBV20-1; D: TRBD1; J: TRBJ1-1; size: few; DNA: TGCAGTGCTTTCTACAGGGGGGACACTGAAGCTTTCTTT; CDR3: CSAFYRGDTEAFF
V: TRBV5-4; D: NA; J: TRBJ1-1; size: many; DNA: TGTGCCAGCAGCCGGACATTACAGGGACCGAACACTGAAGCTTTCTTT; CDR3: CASSRTLQGPNTEAFF
V: TRBV29-1; D: NA; J: TRBJ1-1; size: NA; DNA: TGCAGCGTTGAAGTCCCGAACACTGAAGCTTTCTTT; CDR3: CSVEVPNTEAFF
V: TRBV11-2; D: NA; J: TRBJ2-1; size: NA; DNA: TGTGCCAGCAGCTTATCTCCTCGGGATGAGCAGTTCTTC; CDR3: CASSLSPRDEQFF
V: TRBV20-1; D: NA; J: TRBJ2-5; size: few; DNA: TGCAGTGCTAGTAGGTGGGGCGAAGAAGAGACCCAGTACTTC; CDR3: CSASRWGEEETQYF
V: TRBV6-2/TRBV6-3; D: NA; J: TRBJ1-5; size: many; DNA: TGTGCCAGCAGTTACACTCGGGGACATATGACTAATCAGCCCCAGCATTTT; CDR3: CASSYTRGHMTNQPQHF
V: TRBV5-4; D: TRBD2; J: TRBJ2-1; size: many; DNA: TGTGCCAGCACCCGCGGCGGGGGAGAGGATGAGCAGTTCTTC; CDR3: CASTRGGGEDEQFF
V: TRBV5-1; D: TRBD2; J: TRBJ2-2; size: medium-sized; DNA: TGCGCCAGCAGCCGATCCCTCAGCGGGGGGAACACCGGGGAGCTGTTTTTT; CDR3: CASSRSLSGGNTGELFF
V: TRBV7-2; D: NA; J: TRBJ1-1; size: NA; DNA: TGTGCCAGCAGCCCACAACTAATCACAGGGTACGGGGCTTTCTTT; CDR3: CASSPQLITGYGAFF
V: TRBV28; D: TRBD2; J: TRBJ2-5; size: NA; DNA: TGTGCCAGCAGTGGTGGACTAGCGGGGGGCACGGAGACCCAGTACTTC; CDR3: CASSGGLAGGTETQYF